What follows are 23 T cell receptor beta chains derived from one specimen sequenced in a study of blood T cell repertoires in COVID-19. The assay was immunoSEQ multiplex PCR, and TCRdb's table has in-frame clones only and misses some. The data contain 120,000 to 150,000 clones, around 82% of them singletons. The sequencing sample was made of PBMCs or T cells enriched from blood (not recorded which). The receptors were sampled from a man aged 50-60 years in a cohort exposed to, infected with or recovered from COVID-19 (not recorded which).

In this sample, this clone turned up a few times. The chain recombines TRBV28 with TRBJ2-2; D ambiguous. This CDR3 is built from 11 residues. The germline CDR1 and CDR2 sequences are MDHEN and SYDVKM. Trimming shortened V by 6 bases and J by 4 bases, and 3 bases separated the two germline ends. The CDR3 loop is CASRLTGELFF. For the CDR3, the DNA is TGTGCCAGCAGACTCACCGGGGAGCTGTTTTTT.

V is TRBV9 and J is TRBJ1-5; no clear D gene. V gave up 4 bases and J gave up 6 bases, with 14 bases separating them. The CDR3 is 14 residues long. The germline gives CDR1 SGDLS, CDR2 YYNGEE. CDR3 loop: CASSSTDEGQPQHF. The CDR3 DNA reads as TGTGCCAGCAGCTCCACAGATGAGGGTCAGCCCCAGCATTTT.

The chain employs TRBV5-1 and TRBJ2-2; perhaps TRBD2 as D (6 bases). The CDR3 contains 15 residues. Germline V lookup: CDR1 SGHRS, CDR2 YFSETQ. Trimming pared 0 bases from V and 0 bases from J, leaving 6 bases between. CDR3 in DNA: TGCGCCAGCAGCTTGGGCGGGACGAACACCGGGGAGCTGTTTTTT. Protein sequence: CASSLGGTNTGELFF.

The V and J genes are TRBV30 and TRBJ2-1; 12 positions agree with TRBD2. Germline trimming cut 0 bases from V and 10 bases from J; bases unmatched to any gene: 7. This CDR3 is built from 15 residues. Germline V lookup: CDR1 GTSNPN, CDR2 SVGIG (reference sequence). The CDR3 DNA is TGTGCCTGGAGTGTACGACTAGCGGGAGCTGGCGAGCAGTTCTTC. Protein: CAWSVRLAGAGEQFF.

The chain recombines TRBV18 with TRBJ2-5, with D tentatively TRBD1 (5 bases). CDR3 length: 14 residues. Germline loops: CDR1 KGHSH, CDR2 LQKENI. The V end lost 0 bases, the J end lost 2 bases, and 7 bases lay between the germline ends. CDR3 amino acids: CASSPPAGQETQYF. The DNA of the CDR3 is TGTGCCAGCTCACCACCGGCAGGGCAAGAGACCCAGTACTTC.

The chain recombines TRBV19 with TRBJ1-2, with 8 bases aligning to TRBD1. V lost 8 bases, J lost 4 bases, and 6 bases stayed unmatched. CDR3 length: 13 amino acids. CDR1 is LNHDA and CDR2 is SQIVND in the germline V gene (reference sequence). CDR3 nucleotides: TGTGCCAGTCAGGGAGACAGGGGCTATGGCTACACCTTC. Protein: CASQGDRGYGYTF.

This chain connects TRBV28 to TRBJ1-4; D might be TRBD1 (5 bases). The length of the CDR3 is 14 residues. V was trimmed by 3 bases and J by 8 bases, leaving 13 bases between them. CDR1 and CDR2 (germline): MDHEN, SYDVKM. In nucleotides, the CDR3 is TGTGCCAGCAGTTTGGAGGGGCGGGTAGAAAAACTGTTTTTT. Its translation: CASSLEGRVEKLFF.

V usage is TRBV12-3 or TRBV12-4 and J usage is TRBJ2-7; D gene ambiguous. Trimming cost V 3 bases and J 4 bases, with 4 bases left between them. The length of the CDR3 is 11 residues. The CDR3 sequence is CASSFQYEQYF. CDR3 DNA: TGTGCCAGCAGTTTTCAATACGAGCAGTACTTC.

V gene TRBV28 combines with J gene TRBJ1-5, with 7 bases aligning to TRBD1. Trimming at V came to 8 bases and at J to 4 bases, leaving 14 bases not matched to a gene. The germline V gene encodes CDR1 MDHEN and CDR2 SYDVKM. The CDR3 consists of 16 residues. CDR3 amino acids: CASRRPWDSPNQPQHF. Here the CDR3 DNA reads TGTGCCAGCCGAAGACCCTGGGACAGCCCGAATCAGCCCCAGCATTTT. Combining the CDR3 with reference TRBV28 and TRBJ1-5 gives the whole variable domain DVKVTQSSRYLVKRTGEKVFLECVQDMDHENMFWYRQDPGLGLRLIYFSYDVKMKEKGDIPEGYSVSREKKERFSLILESASTNQTSMYLCASRRPWDSPNQPQHFGDGTRLSIL.

This clone was detected a few times. The chain carries TRBV5-6 and TRBJ2-4; 9 positions match TRBD1. Unmatched junction bases numbered 8, after V lost 2 bases and J lost 8 bases. Per the germline V gene, CDR1 is SGHDT and CDR2 is YYEEEE. The CDR3 has 15 amino acids. CDR3 protein: CASSFAQGAGDIQYF. The CDR3 DNA reads as TGTGCCAGCAGCTTCGCACAGGGGGCCGGCGACATTCAGTACTTC.

This clone turned up a few times. This chain links TRBV3-1 (or the pseudogene TRBV3-2) with TRBJ1-2; the D gene is possibly TRBD1 (6 bases). The CDR3 loop spans 16 amino acids. The V and J ends lost 1 base and 4 bases respectively, with 16 bases between them. CDR1 is LGHDT, CDR2 YNNKEL, per germline (reference sequence). CDR3 region: CASSQVVGASSYGYTF. CDR3 DNA: TGTGCCAGCAGCCAAGTCGTGGGGGCCAGTAGCTATGGCTACACCTTC.

This clone is a singleton in its sample. The V call is TRBV3-1 (or the pseudogene TRBV3-2), the J call TRBJ2-2, with D maybe TRBD1 (5 bases). Germline lookup yields CDR1 LGHDT and CDR2 YNNKEL (reference sequence). This CDR3 spans 15 amino acids. Trimming took 4 bases from V and 5 from J, leaving 14 bases between them. CDR3 amino acids: CASSLFTRVTGELFF. CDR3 nucleotide sequence: TGTGCCAGCAGCCTATTTACCAGGGTAACCGGGGAGCTGTTTTTT.

This clone was observed a handful of times. The chain recombines TRBV27 with TRBJ1-2, with 11 bases aligning to TRBD1. Trimming removed 5 bases from V and 1 base from J; junction bases left unmatched: 3. The CDR3 consists of 15 residues. Germline-derived CDR1 and CDR2 are MNHEY and SMNVEV (reference sequence). The CDR3 protein is CASSGGTGGNYGYTF. As DNA, the CDR3 is TGTGCCAGCAGTGGAGGGACAGGGGGTAACTATGGCTACACCTTC.

The chain uses TRBV6-5 and TRBJ1-2; unclear D gene. This CDR3 contains 15 residues. The V gene lost 7 bases and the J gene lost 1 base, with 16 bases spanning the gap. CDR1 MNHEY and CDR2 SVGAGI come from the germline V gene. The DNA for the CDR3 is TGTGCCAGCACCCCGTGGGAGAATAGTAACTATGGCTACACCTTC. Translating it yields CASTPWENSNYGYTF.

This sequence joins TRBV9 and TRBJ1-2, with D maybe TRBD1 (6 bases). Looked up from germline, CDR1 is SGDLS and CDR2 is YYNGEE. The CDR3 length is 14 residues. V was shortened by 3 bases and J by 2 bases, with 11 bases between the two germline ends. In nucleotides, the CDR3 is TGTGCCAGCAGCGGTACAGGGACGAACTATGGCTACACCTTC. This codes for CASSGTGTNYGYTF.

This clone was seen a few times. The chain is built from TRBV19 and TRBJ1-2; TRBD1 matches 7 bases. CDR3 length equals 18 residues. CDR1 is LNHDA and CDR2 is SQIVND in the germline V gene (reference sequence). V was clipped by 6 bases and J by 2 bases; unmatched bases: 18. CDR3 in DNA: TGTGCCAGTAGCCCGGATCACCTAGGGGGCAGAAAAAACTATGGCTACACCTTC. It encodes CASSPDHLGGRKNYGYTF.

The rearrangement joins TRBV12-2 to TRBJ1-5. TRBV12-2 is a pseudogene segment. The CDR3 covers 15 residues. CDR3 sequence reads: CASRSQGAGGQPQHF. The CDR3 DNA reads as TGTGCAAGTCGCTCCCAGGGTGCCGGGGGTCAGCCCCAGCATTTT.

This clone has only a few counts. The chain employs TRBV6-1 and TRBJ1-5; 8 bases are shared with TRBD1. V trimming: 3 bases; J trimming: 1 base; junction bases outside the gene matches: 5. This CDR3 has 16 residues. Germline V gene sequence: CDR1 MNHNS, CDR2 SASEGT. DNA of the CDR3: TGTGCCAGCAGTGACAACAGGGGGGTCAGCAATCAGCCCCAGCATTTT. The encoded protein is CASSDNRGVSNQPQHF.

The chain links TRBV14 to TRBJ2-3; 7 bases are a match to TRBD1. Germline V gene data show CDR1 as SGHDN and CDR2 as FVKESK. With 0 bases clipped from V and 11 bases from J, the junction kept 8 bases outside the gene matches. The CDR3 totals 14 residues. CDR3 coding DNA: TGTGCCAGCAGCCAAGAAACCGTCAGGGGGAGGCAGTATTTT. It translates to CASSQETVRGRQYF.

The sample holds a few counts of this clone. The rearrangement joins TRBV29-1 to TRBJ2-2; 9 bases are a match to TRBD1. The junction had 8 bases not matched to a gene; V was cut back by 4 bases and J by 5 bases. The CDR3 runs 15 residues. Germline V gene data show CDR1 as SQVTM and CDR2 as ANQGSEA. CDR3: CSVATGQGPTGELFF. The CDR3 DNA follows: TGCAGCGTTGCCACGGGACAGGGTCCTACCGGGGAGCTGTTTTTT.

The V gene is TRBV7-9, the J gene TRBJ1-6, with 7 nucleotides matching TRBD1. The germline CDR1 and CDR2 sequences are SEHNR and FQNEAQ (reference sequence). The CDR3 runs to 15 residues. V lost 5 bases, J lost 10 bases, and 11 bases stayed unmatched. CDR3 in DNA: TGTGCCAGCAGCCTTGGGCAGGGGGGTTGGTCACCCCTCCACTTT. It is translated as CASSLGQGGWSPLHF.

J is TRBJ1-5 and V is TRBV30, with a weak D call TRBD1 (6 bases). The CDR3 sequence is 15 residues long. V gave up 3 bases and J gave up 4 bases, with 16 bases separating them. Per the germline V gene, CDR1 is GTSNPN and CDR2 is SVGIG (reference sequence). This CDR3 is CAWSLPGTLNQPQHF. The CDR3 DNA follows: TGTGCCTGGAGCCTTCCCGGGACACTAAATCAGCCCCAGCATTTT.

CDR3 coding DNA: TGTGCCACCAGCCGGCGGGACAGTATACGGGAGCAGTACTTC. It encodes CATSRRDSIREQYF. The chain uses TRBV15 and TRBJ2-7; the D gene is possibly TRBD1 (7 bases). CDR3 size: 14 residues. V was pared by 5 bases and J by 7 bases, with 18 bases between. Germline CDR1 reads LNHNV; CDR2 reads YYDKDF (reference sequence).